A selection of T cell receptor beta chains follows, all from one sample in a study of CD8 T cells in ankylosing spondylitis. Via MiXCR, TCRdb re-called the 5' RACE reads, giving one row per CDR3 protein. The data show 350,000 or so distinct CDR3 sequences, with roughly 14% seen just once and roughly 0.99% held by the top ten. The sample was blood, either unsorted or a sorted T cell fraction (not recorded which). The receptors stem from a male donor with ankylosing spondylitis or in good health (not recorded which). CDR3s include the opening cysteine and the closing phenylalanine or tryptophan. The order of the fields is D gene, CDR3 length, clone size, J gene, V gene, CDR3 DNA, CDR3 protein. A D gene is named only where the DNA matches it firmly. Part of the rows lack a size; the others show once, few, many or a class for expanded clones.

NA	11	few	TRBJ1-5	TRBV28	TGTGCCAGCAGTCCTATAGGGGCCCAGCATTTT	CASSPIGAQHF
TRBD1	14	NA	TRBJ2-7	TRBV10-3	TGTGCCATCAAGCGGGGACAGGGAAGGGACGAGCAGTACTTC	CAIKRGQGRDEQYF
TRBD1	18	few	TRBJ2-2	TRBV25-1	TGTGCCAGCAGTGAATTTTACGGGACAGGGGGCAACACCGGGGAGCTGTTTTTT	CASSEFYGTGGNTGELFF
NA	18	NA	TRBJ1-2	TRBV4-1	TGCGCCAGCAGCCAAGCAAGGGGCGCGGGCAGGGAAAACTATGGCTACACCTTC	CASSQARGAGRENYGYTF
NA	14	NA	TRBJ2-1	TRBV20-1	TGCAGTGCTAGAGCAGAAAGTAGTTACAATGAGCAGTTCTTC	CSARAESSYNEQFF
NA	16	NA	TRBJ2-1	TRBV21-1	TGTGCCAGCAGCGCCGGGACTAGCGGGAGGAGGAATGAGCAGTTCTTC	CASSAGTSGRRNEQFF
NA	14	few	TRBJ2-7	TRBV4-1	TGCGCCAGCAGCCAAGTCGACAGTCCCTACGAGCAGTACTTC	CASSQVDSPYEQYF
NA	15	NA	TRBJ2-2	TRBV3-1	TGTGCCAGCAGCCAAGGGGGGCGGAACACCGGGGAGCTGTTTTTT	CASSQGGRNTGELFF
NA	16	few	TRBJ2-3	TRBV20-1	TGCAGTGCCCGTCAGGCCGAACAAATTAGCACAGATACGCAGTATTTT	CSARQAEQISTDTQYF
TRBD1	13	few	TRBJ1-2	TRBV29-1	TGCAGCGTTGACCTTGGGACAGTCTTGGGCTACACCTTC	CSVDLGTVLGYTF
NA	14	NA	TRBJ2-5	TRBV2	TGTGCCAGCAGTGAAGCGAGGAGTATAGAGACCCAGTACTTC	CASSEARSIETQYF
NA	13	NA	TRBJ2-7	TRBV6-1	TGTGCCAGCACGCGGGCCCCTCCCTACGAGCAGTACTTC	CASTRAPPYEQYF
NA	12	NA	TRBJ2-3	TRBV2	TGTGCCAGCAGTGGGGTTGGAGATACGCAGTATTTT	CASSGVGDTQYF
NA	13	NA	TRBJ1-5	TRBV12-3/TRBV12-4	TGTGCCAGCAGTATAGGCTATTGGCAGCCCCAGCATTTT	CASSIGYWQPQHF
NA	14	few	TRBJ2-7	TRBV20-1	TGCAGTGCTACCCCAGGGGACGGCACCTACGAGCAGTACTTC	CSATPGDGTYEQYF
NA	11	NA	TRBJ2-5	TRBV20-1	TGCAGTGCTGCCAGGGAAGAGACCCAGTACTTC	CSAAREETQYF
NA	14	NA	TRBJ2-7	TRBV29-1	TGCAGCGTTGGGGAGGGGGGACAGTTATACGAGCAGTACTTC	CSVGEGGQLYEQYF
NA	12	NA	TRBJ2-2	TRBV7-2	TGTGCCAGCAGCTTATCCGGCCCTAAGCTGTTTTTT	CASSLSGPKLFF
TRBD1	16	few	TRBJ1-2	TRBV25-1	TGTGCCAGCAGTGCCGGGGGACAGGGGGCAAACTATGGCTACACCTTC	CASSAGGQGANYGYTF
TRBD1	14	many	TRBJ1-2	TRBV7-2	TGTGCCAGCAGCCCGGGACAGGGGGGTTATGGCTACACCTTC	CASSPGQGGYGYTF
NA	15	NA	TRBJ1-5	TRBV7-2	TGTGCCAGCAGCTTAAAGCAGGGTAGCAATCAGCCCCAGCATTTT	CASSLKQGSNQPQHF
TRBD1	15	NA	TRBJ2-2	TRBV7-2	TGTGCCAGCAGAAGTATGACAGGGGTGGCCGGGGAGCTGTTTTTT	CASRSMTGVAGELFF
NA	12	NA	TRBJ1-1	TRBV2	TGTGCCAGCAGTGAAGGGGGGCAAGTAGCTTTCTTT	CASSEGGQVAFF
TRBD1	15	NA	TRBJ1-2	TRBV4-1	TGCGCCAGCAGCTACGGATCCGGGACAGGGTATGGCTACACCTTC	CASSYGSGTGYGYTF
TRBD2	16	NA	TRBJ2-3	TRBV6-1	TGTGCCAGCAGCGCCTTTGGCGGGAGGGTCTCAGATACGCAGTATTTT	CASSAFGGRVSDTQYF
TRBD1	17	NA	TRBJ2-7	TRBV5-1	TGCGCCAGCAGCTTGGAACCGGGACAGGGGGTACGGTACGAGCAGTACTTC	CASSLEPGQGVRYEQYF
NA	14	NA	TRBJ2-5	TRBV7-9	TGTGCCAGCAGCGTCCGGGACTTGGAAGAGACCCAGTACTTC	CASSVRDLEETQYF
NA	13	few	TRBJ2-2	TRBV7-8	TGTGCCAGCAGCCGAAGGGAGACCGGGGAGCTGTTTTTT	CASSRRETGELFF
TRBD1	16	NA	TRBJ1-3	TRBV5-5	TGTGCCAGCAGCTTGGGTGGGACAGCCTCTGGAAACACCATATATTTT	CASSLGGTASGNTIYF
NA	16	few	TRBJ2-1	TRBV18	TGTGCCAGCTCACCAGAAGCGTCGAGCTCCTACAATGAGCAGTTCTTC	CASSPEASSSYNEQFF
TRBD2	15	NA	TRBJ2-3	TRBV5-1	TGCGCCAGCATGACCCCGAATAGCGGGACAGATACGCAGTATTTT	CASMTPNSGTDTQYF
TRBD2	17	few	TRBJ2-1	TRBV5-6	TGTGCCAGCAGCTTGACCGGGGGAGCGGGGGAGAGGAATGAGCAGTTCTTC	CASSLTGGAGERNEQFF
TRBD2	17	many	TRBJ2-2	TRBV10-3	TGTGCCATCAGTGATGGTAGCGGGGCCCCGAACACCGGGGAGCTGTTTTTT	CAISDGSGAPNTGELFF
NA	16	few	TRBJ2-1	TRBV5-1	TGCGCCAGCAGCTTAAGCAGCTCCTTGGCCTACAATGAGCAGTTCTTC	CASSLSSSLAYNEQFF
TRBD1	13	few	TRBJ1-1	TRBV29-1	TGCAGCGCCAAACAGGGGGGGAACACTGAAGCTTTCTTT	CSAKQGGNTEAFF
TRBD2	14	NA	TRBJ2-3	TRBV4-1	TGCGCCAGCTCCTTAGCGGGGTCGGGAGATACGCAGTATTTT	CASSLAGSGDTQYF
NA	16	few	TRBJ2-3	TRBV5-1	TGCGCCAGCAGCCCACTTAGCGGAGGCAGCACAGATACGCAGTATTTT	CASSPLSGGSTDTQYF
NA	15	many	TRBJ1-2	TRBV5-5	TGTGCCAGCAGCTTGGAGGTCACCACTAACTATGGCTACACCTTC	CASSLEVTTNYGYTF
NA	13	few	TRBJ1-1	TRBV9	TGTGCCAGCAGCGTAGGGGGAAGCAACCAAGCTTTCTTT	CASSVGGSNQAFF
NA	14	NA	TRBJ2-3	TRBV2	TGTGCCAGCAGTCGTAGCGGCCGGGGGGATACGCAGTATTTT	CASSRSGRGDTQYF
TRBD2	14	few	TRBJ2-7	TRBV20-1	TGCAGTGCTAGGGCTAGCGGCTCCTCCTACGAGCAGTACTTC	CSARASGSSYEQYF
NA	13	few	TRBJ1-4	TRBV30	TGTGCCTGGAGTGTGGGGACTAATGAAAAACTGTTTTTT	CAWSVGTNEKLFF
NA	15	many	TRBJ1-5	TRBV5-1	TGCGCCAGCAGCTTGGAGGGGACGAGCAATCAGCCCCAGCATTTT	CASSLEGTSNQPQHF
NA	15	few	TRBJ1-1	TRBV11-1	TGTGCCAGCAGCTGGGATAGATCCATGAACACTGAAGCTTTCTTT	CASSWDRSMNTEAFF
NA	16	NA	TRBJ1-6	TRBV7-2	TGTGCCAGCAGCTTAGGACTTAGACAAGTCTCCGCGTCCCTCCACTTT	CASSLGLRQVSASLHF
NA	14	NA	TRBJ2-7	TRBV2	TGTGCCAGCAGTGCCACGGAGATAGGCTACGAGCAGTACTTC	CASSATEIGYEQYF
TRBD1	15	NA	TRBJ2-7	TRBV24-1	TGTGCCACCAAGGGACAGGGGGAGGGAAACTACGAGCAGTACTTC	CATKGQGEGNYEQYF
NA	12	many	TRBJ2-3	TRBV12-3/TRBV12-4	TGTGCCAGCAGTCGACGAACAGATACGCAGTATTTT	CASSRRTDTQYF
NA	11	many	TRBJ2-1	TRBV3-1	TGTGCCAGCAGTCTCAGGTATGAGCAGTTCTTC	CASSLRYEQFF